This T cell receptor (beta chain) was identified in a study of shared T cell receptors in the human thymus. The protocol was immunoSEQ multiplex PCR, while the TCRdb copy is restricted to in-frame clones and leaves out a portion. The sample lists 720,000 or so clones, 70% to 90% occurring once. The CDR3 runs 15 residues. Germline loops: CDR1 MDHEN, CDR2 SYDVKM. V lost 6 bases, J lost 3 bases, and 11 bases stayed unmatched. These data also formed part of another study, on human thymus T cells. From that report: Corrective surgery for congenital heart defects was being performed on the healthy Finnish infants who were the donors. Both thymic and peripheral blood repertoires showed apparently biased V and J usage. Related research found strongly overlapping thymic repertoires in unrelated individuals.

The V call is TRBV28, the J call TRBJ2-7; 7 nucleotides align to TRBD1. This receptor was taken from a girl less than two years old with a congenital heart defect. The sequenced sample consisted of thymocytes. The CDR3 spells CASSPDRSPFYEQYF. DNA for the CDR3: TGTGCCAGCAGCCCGGACAGGTCCCCTTTCTACGAGCAGTACTTC.